This T cell receptor (beta chain) is drawn from a study of cytomegalovirus exposure and HLA in healthy donors. The PCR made use of 60 Vbeta and 13 Jbeta primers. The data were produced by immunoSEQ multiplex PCR, yet TCRdb's version contains in-frame clones alone and is incomplete. Among approximately 97,000 clones listed, 65% to 85% were seen once. Trimming removed 4 bases from V and 7 bases from J, with 16 bases in between. Per germline, CDR1 SQVTM and CDR2 ANQGSEA. This CDR3 is 13 amino acids long. The sequence derives from a man aged 35 to 55 in good health and CMV-seropositive. Sequenced material: PBMCs. The genes are TRBV29-1 and TRBJ1-2; D might be TRBD1 (6 bases). This CDR3 is CSVALGRGGGYTF. DNA of the CDR3: TGCAGCGTTGCTCTGGGAAGGGGGGGTGGCTACACCTTC.